The clone carrying this T cell receptor (beta chain) is deemed medium-sized by its frequency. The data are from a study of T cell clusters in autoimmune cytopenias. Some 38,000 genome equivalents of blood DNA were amplified for TRB. The CDR3 sequence is 15 residues long. Germline CDR1 and CDR2: MNHEY and SVGEGT. TRB was amplified by touch-down multiplex PCR, primer pools A and B combined. After re-calling the multiplex PCR reads, TCRdb lists one entry per CDR3 protein, DNA absent. The table for this sample gives 3,100 or so distinct CDR3 sequences. The sequencing sample was made of peripheral blood. The chain carries TRBV6-2 or TRBV6-3 and TRBJ2-7; TCRdb picks TRBD2, but there is no DNA to check that call. This sequence was found in a human donor with an autoimmune cytopenia or autoimmune hepatitis (not recorded which). CDR3 amino acids: CASSYPQAGSYEQYF.